This entry describes one T cell receptor beta chain. The protocol was immunoSEQ multiplex PCR, while the TCRdb copy is restricted to in-frame clones and leaves out a portion. Of about 270,000 clones listed, approximately 89% are singletons. The germline CDR1 and CDR2 sequences are MDHEN and SYDVKM. The CDR3 sequence is 17 residues long. V gave up 5 bases and J gave up 7 bases; unmatched junction bases: 12. These data originate in a study of blood T cell repertoires in COVID-19. Across the whole study: Whether acute or convalescent, the COVID-19 samples came from the United States, Italy and Spain.

The origin of this receptor is a middle-aged man who had been exposed to COVID-19. This sequence joins TRBV28 and TRBJ1-6; 9 nucleotides align to TRBD1. The source material was PBMCs or T cells enriched from blood (not recorded which). CDR3 sequence reads: CASSTTGTGQGNSPLHF. DNA for the CDR3: TGTGCCAGCAGTACCACCGGGACTGGACAGGGGAATTCACCCCTCCACTTT.